Included here is one TCR beta chain sequence, with context. Its cognate antigen is unknown. The CDR3 covers 14 residues. Per the germline V gene, CDR1 is MNHEY and CDR2 is SMNVEV (reference sequence). After removal of 2 bases from V and 7 bases from J, the junction contained 7 bases not matched to a gene. This record comes from a study of T cell responses to AZD1222 COVID-19 vaccine. Overall study: The study pooled second doses at about 4 or about 12 weeks.

Findings and limits, study-wide: Donors were chiefly white British, with a greater number of females, and clonal diversity was perhaps underestimated. After the peak T cell response, and only then, were repertoires sampled. Researchers report vaccine-associated CD4 TCRs spanning spike, with dominance at 160-218 and 743-854.

Some clones are missing from TCRdb's copy, which holds only in-frame ones; the method was immunoSEQ multiplex PCR. Among tens of thousands of clones listed, around four fifths were seen once. The chain employs TRBV27 and TRBJ1-2; TRBD1 agrees at 7 bases. The sample was peripheral blood, taken on day 0 of AZD1222 vaccination. The TCR sequence derives from an adult in good health. The CDR3 DNA reads TGTGCCAGCAGTTTAAATCAGGGGGAGGGTGGCTACACCTTC. Its protein product is CASSLNQGEGGYTF.